The present T cell receptor (beta chain) was sequenced within a study of T cell responses to AZD1222 COVID-19 vaccine. General study points: All repertoire sampling was performed exclusively after the peak T cell response.

V was shortened by 7 bases and J by 5 bases, with 14 bases between the two germline ends. Germline assignment: CDR1 LNHDA and CDR2 SQIVND (reference sequence). The CDR3 has 14 residues. Pooling was applied to second doses at about 4 or about 12 weeks. The table came from immunoSEQ multiplex PCR; TCRdb's copy has only in-frame clones and leaves some out. The data hold under 200,000 clones, with about 88% observed a single time. This clone was picked up a small number of times. The antigen remains unidentified. This rearrangement joins TRBV19 to TRBJ2-2; no firm D call. This sequence originates from an adult who received the AZD1222 COVID-19 vaccine. This material consisted of peripheral blood, taken 28 days after the second AZD1222 dose. DNA of the CDR3: TGTGCCAGTATCCCCCGGGCCCGGACCGGGGAGCTGTTTTTT. As protein: CASIPRARTGELFF.